The clone carrying this T cell receptor (beta chain) has only one observation. The antigen is unknown. These data originate in a study of CD8+ T cells in alopecia areata. Whole-study results and caveats: Among the top 100, expanded CD8+ clones were significantly decreased by tofacitinib, as was scalp clonality. Among the cells sequenced in scalp samples are also the resident alphabeta T cells of normal skin.

In each case, RNA was isolated and then reverse transcribed into cDNA as the sequencing template. Repertoires were generated with immunoSEQ multiplex PCR, while TCRdb's copy carries only in-frame clones and drops some. Among about 140,000 clones listed, around 82% were seen once. CDR1 and CDR2 from the germline V gene are LNHDA and SQIVND (reference sequence). The CDR3 sequence is 13 residues long. V gave up 6 bases and J gave up 3 bases, with 9 bases separating them. Treatment denoted: oral pan-JAK inhibitor, 5-10 mg twice daily. Lesional scalp punch biopsies and peripheral blood were collected from alopecia areata patients. The researchers isolated CD4+ and CD8+ T cells from PBMCs by sorting.

The sequence was collected from a human donor with alopecia areata. Sample: CD8+ T cells sorted from blood, taken at week 4, from a patient treated with tofacitinib. V is TRBV19 and J is TRBJ2-1; D call uncertain. As DNA, the CDR3 is TGTGCCAGTAGCCAGGAATTCTACAATGAGCAGTTCTTC. Its protein is CASSQEFYNEQFF.